This TCR beta chain was identified in a study of CD4 T cells in relation to SARS-CoV-2 and coronaviruses. For this clone: Antigen: not known.

The V gene end was trimmed by 2 bases and the J gene end by 6 bases; junction bases not matched to a gene: 4. The CDR3 consists of 13 residues. Germline-derived CDR1 and CDR2 are GTSNPN and SVGIG (reference sequence). CD4+ T cells from unexposed donors were obtained before the COVID-19 pandemic (2011-2018). The cells were cultured for roughly 11 days before CD4+ T cells were isolated. TCRdb's copy holds only in-frame clones and misses some; the assay was immunoSEQ multiplex PCR. Of roughly 21,000 clones in the sample, roughly 80% were seen once. The chain is built from TRBV30 and TRBJ1-5; TRBD1 aligns across 7 bases. The sequenced sample was CD4+ T cells from PBMCs, cultured in vitro. The sequence was obtained from a human donor in good health. In DNA form, the CDR3 reads TGTGCCTGGAGTCGGGACAGTTCTCAGCCCCAGCATTTT. It specifies CAWSRDSSQPQHF.